This T cell receptor beta chain was captured in a study of CD8+ T cells in alopecia areata. The CDR3 consists of 14 residues. The germline gives CDR1 GTSNPN, CDR2 SVGIG (reference sequence). J gave up 0 bases and V 5 bases, and 3 bases lay outside the gene matches. Obtained from alopecia areata patients were lesional scalp punch biopsies along with peripheral blood. Following RNA extraction, reverse transcription yielded cDNA that acted as the sequencing template. The table came from immunoSEQ multiplex PCR; TCRdb's copy has only in-frame clones and leaves some out. The data show around 250,000 clones, with approximately 61% seen just once and 1.2% held by the top ten. This clone was observed a few times.

Sequencing used CD4+ T cells sorted from blood, obtained at week 0. This clonotype was obtained from a human donor with alopecia areata. This sequence joins TRBV30 and TRBJ1-3, with TRBD1 matching 8 bases. In nucleotides, the CDR3 is TGTGCCTGGGGACAGGGACTCTCTGGAAACACCATATATTTT. Translating it yields CAWGQGLSGNTIYF.